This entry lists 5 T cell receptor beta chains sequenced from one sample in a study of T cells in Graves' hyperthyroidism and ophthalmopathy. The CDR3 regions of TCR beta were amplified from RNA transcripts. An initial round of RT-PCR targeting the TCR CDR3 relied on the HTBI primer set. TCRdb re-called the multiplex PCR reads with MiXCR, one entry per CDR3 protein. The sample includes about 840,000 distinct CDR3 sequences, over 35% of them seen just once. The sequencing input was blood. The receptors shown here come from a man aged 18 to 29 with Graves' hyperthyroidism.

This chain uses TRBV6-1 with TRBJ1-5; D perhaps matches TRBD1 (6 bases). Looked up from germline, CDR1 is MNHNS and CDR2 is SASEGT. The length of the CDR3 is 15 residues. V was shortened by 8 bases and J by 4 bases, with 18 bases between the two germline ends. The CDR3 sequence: CASGWGAVGNQPQHF. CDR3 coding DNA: TGTGCCAGCGGGTGGGGGGCGGTAGGGAATCAGCCCCAGCATTTT.

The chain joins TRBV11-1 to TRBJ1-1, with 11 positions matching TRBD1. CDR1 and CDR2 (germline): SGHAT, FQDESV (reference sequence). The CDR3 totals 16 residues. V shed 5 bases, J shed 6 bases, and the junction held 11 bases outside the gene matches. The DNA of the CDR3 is TGTGCCAGCAGCCTTATCGGACAGGGGGCGGGGGCTGAAGCTTTCTTT. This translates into CASSLIGQGAGAEAFF.

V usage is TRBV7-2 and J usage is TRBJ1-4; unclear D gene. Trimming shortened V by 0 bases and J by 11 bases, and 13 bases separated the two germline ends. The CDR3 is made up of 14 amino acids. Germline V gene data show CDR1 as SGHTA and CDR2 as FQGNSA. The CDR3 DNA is TGTGCCAGCAGCTTAGCGGCAGTGGATGGGAAACTGTTTTTT. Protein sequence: CASSLAAVDGKLFF.

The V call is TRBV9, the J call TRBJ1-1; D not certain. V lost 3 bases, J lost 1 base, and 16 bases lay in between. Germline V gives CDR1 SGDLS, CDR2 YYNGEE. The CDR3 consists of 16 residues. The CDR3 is CASSDDPKGANTEAFF. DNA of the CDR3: TGTGCCAGCAGCGACGACCCTAAGGGAGCGAACACTGAAGCTTTCTTT.

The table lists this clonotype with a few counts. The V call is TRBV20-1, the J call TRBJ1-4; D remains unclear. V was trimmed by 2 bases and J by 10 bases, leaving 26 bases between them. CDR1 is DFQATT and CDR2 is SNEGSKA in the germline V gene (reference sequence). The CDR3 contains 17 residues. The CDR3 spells CSARLGPSTSLGTKLFF. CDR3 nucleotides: TGCAGTGCTAGACTCGGACCTTCTACCTCGCTGGGCACAAAACTGTTTTTT.